A selection of T cell receptor beta chains follows, all from one sample in a study of cytomegalovirus exposure and HLA in healthy donors. The repertoire was sequenced with immunoSEQ multiplex PCR; TCRdb's copy has only in-frame clones and lacks some. The record lists about 50,000 clones, of which the ten most abundant hold roughly an eighth. Sequencing was done on a sample of PBMCs. Source of these receptors: a woman aged 60-75 years in good health and CMV-seropositive. Both conserved end residues are part of each CDR3. D genes are given only for firm matches.

v_gene: TRBV9; d_gene: TRBD1; j_gene: TRBJ2-2; CDR3nt: TGTGCCAGCAGCGTATCTCGGACAGGGGAAACGAACACCGGGGAGCTGTTTTTT; CDR3aa: CASSVSRTGETNTGELFF
v_gene: TRBV9; d_gene: .; j_gene: TRBJ1-1; CDR3nt: TGTGCCAGCAGCGTAGACCGAGGGGGGGGCCAGACTGAAGCTTTCTTT; CDR3aa: CASSVDRGGGQTEAFF
v_gene: TRBV27; d_gene: .; j_gene: TRBJ2-7; CDR3nt: TGTGCCAGCAGCCTTTCCAGGGACATCTCCTACGAGCAGTACTTC; CDR3aa: CASSLSRDISYEQYF
v_gene: TRBV29-1; d_gene: TRBD1; j_gene: TRBJ1-5; CDR3nt: TGCAGCGTAGCCTCGACAGGGCAAAATCAGCCCCAGCATTTT; CDR3aa: CSVASTGQNQPQHF
v_gene: TRBV5-4; d_gene: .; j_gene: TRBJ2-1; CDR3nt: TGTGCCAGCAGCTTGGTAGGCGGGATCTCCTACAATGAGCAGTTCTTC; CDR3aa: CASSLVGGISYNEQFF
v_gene: TRBV27; d_gene: .; j_gene: TRBJ1-2; CDR3nt: TGTGCCAGCAGTTTATCTCCCACAGTATATGGCTACACCTTC; CDR3aa: CASSLSPTVYGYTF
v_gene: TRBV5-1; d_gene: TRBD2; j_gene: TRBJ2-3; CDR3nt: TGCGCCAGCAGCTCCCCAGCGGGGGGCCGCGCAGATAAGCAGTATTTT; CDR3aa: CASSSPAGGRADKQYF
v_gene: TRBV7-6; d_gene: .; j_gene: TRBJ1-6; CDR3nt: TGTGCCAGGCACGGGGTTAATAATTCACCCCTCCACTTT; CDR3aa: CARHGVNNSPLHF
v_gene: TRBV6-1; d_gene: TRBD1; j_gene: TRBJ1-2; CDR3nt: TGTGCCAGCACCGGTCTTGGAACAGGGGTCTTGGGCTACACCTTC; CDR3aa: CASTGLGTGVLGYTF
v_gene: TRBV10-2; d_gene: TRBD2; j_gene: TRBJ2-1; CDR3nt: TGCGCCAGCAGGGAGACTAGCGGGCTCTACAATGAGCAGTTCTTC; CDR3aa: CASRETSGLYNEQFF
v_gene: TRBV10-3; d_gene: .; j_gene: TRBJ1-1; CDR3nt: TGTGCCATCAGTGAGGGGGGGGCCGGGGACACTGAAGCTTTCTTT; CDR3aa: CAISEGGAGDTEAFF
v_gene: TRBV9; d_gene: .; j_gene: TRBJ1-6; CDR3nt: TGTGCCAGCAGCGTAGCTGGGGGGTTCGGGTCACCCCTACACTTT; CDR3aa: CASSVAGGFGSPLHF
v_gene: TRBV7-2; d_gene: TRBD2; j_gene: TRBJ2-7; CDR3nt: TGTGCCAGCAGCTCAGGACTAGCGGGGTTGGGTGAGCAGTACTTC; CDR3aa: CASSSGLAGLGEQYF
v_gene: TRBV7-9; d_gene: TRBD2; j_gene: TRBJ2-7; CDR3nt: TGTGCCAGCAGCCTAACCCTGGGGACTAGCGACTACGAGCAGTACTTC; CDR3aa: CASSLTLGTSDYEQYF
v_gene: TRBV29-1; d_gene: .; j_gene: TRBJ2-3; CDR3nt: TGCAGCGTCGGTTCCGGGGCAGATACGCAGTATTTT; CDR3aa: CSVGSGADTQYF
v_gene: TRBV28; d_gene: TRBD1; j_gene: TRBJ1-3; CDR3nt: TGTGCCAGCAGTGCACACAGGGGGCTTGGTGGAAACACCATATATTTT; CDR3aa: CASSAHRGLGGNTIYF
v_gene: TRBV5-1; d_gene: .; j_gene: TRBJ1-1; CDR3nt: TGCGCCAGCAGCTTGGGAGTCACTGAAGCTTTCTTT; CDR3aa: CASSLGVTEAFF
v_gene: TRBV6-5; d_gene: .; j_gene: TRBJ1-1; CDR3nt: TGTGCCAGCAGTTACGGGCTAAAGAACACTGAAGCTTTCTTT; CDR3aa: CASSYGLKNTEAFF
v_gene: TRBV5-1; d_gene: TRBD1; j_gene: TRBJ2-7; CDR3nt: TGCGCCAGCAGCCAGGGGGGACAGGGAGGCGAGCAGTACTTC; CDR3aa: CASSQGGQGGEQYF
v_gene: TRBV7-8; d_gene: TRBD1; j_gene: TRBJ1-5; CDR3nt: TGTGCCAGCAGCTTAGTCGGGATTGGGGCAGGGGGATCAAATCAGCCCCAGCATTTT; CDR3aa: CASSLVGIGAGGSNQPQHF
v_gene: TRBV5-1; d_gene: .; j_gene: TRBJ1-6; CDR3nt: TGCGCCAGCAGCTCTGCACTCAACACAGACTATAATTCACCCCTCCACTTT; CDR3aa: CASSSALNTDYNSPLHF
v_gene: TRBV19; d_gene: TRBD1; j_gene: TRBJ1-6; CDR3nt: TGTGCCAGTAGCTGGGGACAGGGTCGTTCACCCCTCCACTTT; CDR3aa: CASSWGQGRSPLHF
v_gene: TRBV28; d_gene: .; j_gene: TRBJ2-7; CDR3nt: TGTGCCAGCAGTTTATTTCAGTACGAGCAGTACTTC; CDR3aa: CASSLFQYEQYF
v_gene: TRBV18; d_gene: .; j_gene: TRBJ1-5; CDR3nt: TGTGCCAGCTCACCTAATGGGGGGGATCAGCCCCAGCATTTT; CDR3aa: CASSPNGGDQPQHF
v_gene: TRBV4-2; d_gene: .; j_gene: TRBJ2-1; CDR3nt: TGTGCCAGCAGCCTCACCGGGCAGGGCACCGACAATGAGCAGTTCTTC; CDR3aa: CASSLTGQGTDNEQFF
v_gene: TRBV9; d_gene: .; j_gene: TRBJ2-1; CDR3nt: TGTGCCAGCAGCGTAGCCGCGGGGGCCGCTTCTGGCAATGAGCAGTTCTTC; CDR3aa: CASSVAAGAASGNEQFF
v_gene: TRBV2; d_gene: .; j_gene: TRBJ1-1; CDR3nt: TGTGCCAGCAGTGGACGGACAGAGAACACTGAAGCTTTCTTT; CDR3aa: CASSGRTENTEAFF
v_gene: TRBV10-3; d_gene: .; j_gene: TRBJ1-3; CDR3nt: TGTGCCATCAGACCGGGACTCAACTCTGGAAACACCATATATTTT; CDR3aa: CAIRPGLNSGNTIYF
v_gene: TRBV25-1; d_gene: TRBD1; j_gene: TRBJ1-2; CDR3nt: TGTGCCAGCAGAGGGACAGCCGAGCGAGAGGGCTACACCTTC; CDR3aa: CASRGTAEREGYTF
v_gene: TRBV28; d_gene: TRBD1; j_gene: TRBJ2-5; CDR3nt: TGTGCCAGCAGCCTCACAGGGGGCGCGGAGAGCCTCCAAGAGACCCAGTACTTC; CDR3aa: CASSLTGGAESLQETQYF
v_gene: TRBV13; d_gene: .; j_gene: TRBJ2-7; CDR3nt: TGTGCCAGCAGCTTAAGAGGGTCCCCTCGAAACGAGCAGTACTTC; CDR3aa: CASSLRGSPRNEQYF
v_gene: TRBV5-1; d_gene: .; j_gene: TRBJ2-1; CDR3nt: TGCGCCAGCAGCTTGGCCGGGGGTTCGGGGGACAATGAGCAGTTCTTC; CDR3aa: CASSLAGGSGDNEQFF
v_gene: TRBV27; d_gene: TRBD2; j_gene: TRBJ2-2; CDR3nt: TGTGCCAGCAGGAAGACTAGCGGGGGGGCCTGGAACACCGGGGAGCTGTTTTTT; CDR3aa: CASRKTSGGAWNTGELFF
v_gene: TRBV25-1; d_gene: .; j_gene: TRBJ1-1; CDR3nt: TGTGCCAGCAGTGAATCGGGAGGGGTGACTGAAGCTTTCTTT; CDR3aa: CASSESGGVTEAFF
v_gene: TRBV6-1; d_gene: .; j_gene: TRBJ2-5; CDR3nt: TGTGCCAGCAGTGAAGCGTCCGGCAGGGGCCAAGAGACCCAGTACTTC; CDR3aa: CASSEASGRGQETQYF
v_gene: TRBV4-1; d_gene: TRBD2; j_gene: TRBJ2-1; CDR3nt: TGCGCCAGCAGCAAGACAGGGTCCGGGACTAGCGGCTTTAGCTCCTACAATGAGCAGTTCTTC; CDR3aa: CASSKTGSGTSGFSSYNEQFF
v_gene: TRBV19; d_gene: .; j_gene: TRBJ1-2; CDR3nt: TGTGCCAGTAGTATTTCAGGGCTGCAGGGCTACACCTTC; CDR3aa: CASSISGLQGYTF
v_gene: TRBV6-5; d_gene: .; j_gene: TRBJ1-2; CDR3nt: TGTGCCAGCAGCCTAGGCTCAGGGTATGGCTACACCTTC; CDR3aa: CASSLGSGYGYTF
v_gene: TRBV4-1; d_gene: .; j_gene: TRBJ2-3; CDR3nt: TGCGCCAGCAGCCAAGGGCTGGAGGGAGCAGATACGCAGTATTTT; CDR3aa: CASSQGLEGADTQYF
v_gene: TRBV7-2; d_gene: .; j_gene: TRBJ1-5; CDR3nt: TGTGCCAGCAGCATATCGGGACAAGGAAGCAATCAGCCCCAGCATTTT; CDR3aa: CASSISGQGSNQPQHF
v_gene: TRBV2; d_gene: .; j_gene: TRBJ1-5; CDR3nt: TGTGCCAGCAGGGTAGAGGTAGACAGCAATCAGCCCCAGCATTTT; CDR3aa: CASRVEVDSNQPQHF
v_gene: TRBV5-4; d_gene: TRBD2; j_gene: TRBJ2-5; CDR3nt: TGTGCCAGCAGCTGGAGGACTAGCGGGGAAGGAGAGACCCAGTACTTC; CDR3aa: CASSWRTSGEGETQYF
v_gene: TRBV6-1; d_gene: .; j_gene: TRBJ1-4; CDR3nt: TGTGCCAGCAGCCAGGGATTCAGGGGTAGTGAAAAACTGTTTTTT; CDR3aa: CASSQGFRGSEKLFF
v_gene: TRBV6-5; d_gene: TRBD1; j_gene: TRBJ1-2; CDR3nt: TGTGCCAGCAAGGGACAGAACTATGGCTACACCTTC; CDR3aa: CASKGQNYGYTF
v_gene: TRBV2; d_gene: TRBD1; j_gene: TRBJ2-7; CDR3nt: TGTGCCAGCGCCGGGACAGGATACGAGCAGTACTTC; CDR3aa: CASAGTGYEQYF
v_gene: TRBV11-2; d_gene: .; j_gene: TRBJ2-5; CDR3nt: TGTGCCAGCAGCTACAGAGCCCCACAAATGACCCAGTACTTC; CDR3aa: CASSYRAPQMTQYF
v_gene: TRBV11-3; d_gene: .; j_gene: TRBJ1-2; CDR3nt: TGTGCCAGCAGCTTAGATGGGACACTCTATGGCTACACCTTC; CDR3aa: CASSLDGTLYGYTF
v_gene: TRBV10-3; d_gene: .; j_gene: TRBJ1-3; CDR3nt: TGTGCCATCTCTCCAGCGGCCGGCTCTGGAAACACCATATATTTT; CDR3aa: CAISPAAGSGNTIYF
v_gene: TRBV6-5; d_gene: .; j_gene: TRBJ1-5; CDR3nt: TGTGCCAGTTCGGGGGGGGGTCAGCCCCAGCATTTT; CDR3aa: CASSGGGQPQHF
v_gene: TRBV4-2; d_gene: TRBD1; j_gene: TRBJ1-5; CDR3nt: TGTGCCAGCAGCCAAGATCAAGGGGGCAACGTTCAGCCCCAGCATTTT; CDR3aa: CASSQDQGGNVQPQHF
v_gene: TRBV28; d_gene: .; j_gene: TRBJ1-3; CDR3nt: TGTGCCAGCAGTTCCGACAGCTCTGGAAACACCATATATTTT; CDR3aa: CASSSDSSGNTIYF
v_gene: TRBV25-1; d_gene: .; j_gene: TRBJ1-2; CDR3nt: TGTGCCAGCAGTGCGCTACAGCAGACCTATGGCTACACCTTC; CDR3aa: CASSALQQTYGYTF
v_gene: TRBV18; d_gene: .; j_gene: TRBJ1-3; CDR3nt: TGTGCCAGCTCACCGGCGGGGGCCGCTAGCTCTGGAAACACCATATATTTT; CDR3aa: CASSPAGAASSGNTIYF
v_gene: TRBV2; d_gene: TRBD1; j_gene: TRBJ1-1; CDR3nt: TGTGCCAGCAGGGGACAGGGGGCTGTCGACACTGAAGCTTTCTTT; CDR3aa: CASRGQGAVDTEAFF
v_gene: TRBV6-4; d_gene: .; j_gene: TRBJ1-2; CDR3nt: TGTGCCAGCAGTGACCAAGGGTTAGAGGGCTATGGCTACACCTTC; CDR3aa: CASSDQGLEGYGYTF
v_gene: TRBV11-3; d_gene: TRBD1; j_gene: TRBJ1-6; CDR3nt: TGTGCCAGCAGCCGGACAGGGGGCACCTATAATTCACCCCTCCACTTT; CDR3aa: CASSRTGGTYNSPLHF
v_gene: TRBV10-3; d_gene: TRBD1; j_gene: TRBJ1-2; CDR3nt: TGTGCCATCAGTGACGGAGGGGGCTTCTATGGCTACACCTTC; CDR3aa: CAISDGGGFYGYTF
v_gene: TRBV4-1; d_gene: .; j_gene: TRBJ2-2; CDR3nt: TGCGCCAGCAGCCAAGTTGCAGGGGATAACGGGGAGCTGTTTTTT; CDR3aa: CASSQVAGDNGELFF
v_gene: TRBV13; d_gene: .; j_gene: TRBJ1-1; CDR3nt: TGTGCCAGCAGCGTGGCCAGGGTCACTGAAGCTTTCTTT; CDR3aa: CASSVARVTEAFF
v_gene: TRBV5-1; d_gene: .; j_gene: TRBJ1-1; CDR3nt: TGCGCCAGCAGCCCGCAGGGGTTTGGAGGCACTGAAGCTTTCTTT; CDR3aa: CASSPQGFGGTEAFF